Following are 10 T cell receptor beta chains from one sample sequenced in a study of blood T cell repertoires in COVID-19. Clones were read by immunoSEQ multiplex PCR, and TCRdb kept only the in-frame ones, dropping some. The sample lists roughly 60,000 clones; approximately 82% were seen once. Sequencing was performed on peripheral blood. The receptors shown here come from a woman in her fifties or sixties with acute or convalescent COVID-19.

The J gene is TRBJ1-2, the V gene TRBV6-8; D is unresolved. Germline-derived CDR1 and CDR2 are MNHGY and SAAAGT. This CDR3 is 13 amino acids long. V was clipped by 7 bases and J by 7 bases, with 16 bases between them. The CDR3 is CASIESSGLGYTF. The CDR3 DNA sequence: TGTGCCAGCATTGAATCTAGCGGTCTTGGCTACACCTTC.

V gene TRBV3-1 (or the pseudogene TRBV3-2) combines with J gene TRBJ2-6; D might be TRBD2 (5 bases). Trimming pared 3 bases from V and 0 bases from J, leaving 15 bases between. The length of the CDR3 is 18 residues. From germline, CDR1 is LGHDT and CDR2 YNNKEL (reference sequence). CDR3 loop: CASSQTLMGSSGANVLTF. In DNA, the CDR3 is TGTGCCAGCAGCCAGACTTTGATGGGGAGCTCTGGGGCCAACGTCCTGACTTTC.

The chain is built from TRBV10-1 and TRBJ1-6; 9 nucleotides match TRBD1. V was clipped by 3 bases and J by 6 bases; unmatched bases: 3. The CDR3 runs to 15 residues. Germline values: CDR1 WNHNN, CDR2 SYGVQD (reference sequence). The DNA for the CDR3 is TGCGCCAGCAGTGAACGACAGGGGGGTAATTCACCCCTCCACTTT. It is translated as CASSERQGGNSPLHF.

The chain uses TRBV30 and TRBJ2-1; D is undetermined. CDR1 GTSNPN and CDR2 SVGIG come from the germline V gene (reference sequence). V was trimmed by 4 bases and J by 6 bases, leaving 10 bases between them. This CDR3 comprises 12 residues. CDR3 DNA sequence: TGTGCCTGGAACGGTCGAAGCAATGAGCAGTTCTTC. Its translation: CAWNGRSNEQFF.

The CDR3 coding sequence is TGTGCCAGCAGCCCCAGGGGAAACGCTGAAGCTTTCTTT. It translates to CASSPRGNAEAFF. This chain uses TRBV3-1 (or the pseudogene TRBV3-2) with TRBJ1-1; D may be TRBD1 (6 bases). The germline V gene encodes CDR1 LGHDT and CDR2 YNNKEL (reference sequence). CDR3 length: 13 amino acids. Trimming pared 4 bases from V and 6 bases from J, leaving 12 bases between.

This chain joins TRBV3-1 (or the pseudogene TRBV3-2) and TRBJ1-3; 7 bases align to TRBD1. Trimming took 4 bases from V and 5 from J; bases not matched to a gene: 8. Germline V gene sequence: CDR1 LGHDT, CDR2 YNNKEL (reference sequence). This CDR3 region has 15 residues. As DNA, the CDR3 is TGTGCCAGCAGCCTTCTACGGGACAGTCGAAACACCATATATTTT. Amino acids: CASSLLRDSRNTIYF.

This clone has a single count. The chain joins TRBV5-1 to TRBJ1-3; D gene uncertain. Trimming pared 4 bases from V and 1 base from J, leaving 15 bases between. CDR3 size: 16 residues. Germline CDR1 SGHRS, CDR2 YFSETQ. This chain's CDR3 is CASSPGGEVSGNTIYF. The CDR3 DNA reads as TGCGCCAGCAGCCCTGGCGGGGAGGTATCTGGAAACACCATATATTTT.

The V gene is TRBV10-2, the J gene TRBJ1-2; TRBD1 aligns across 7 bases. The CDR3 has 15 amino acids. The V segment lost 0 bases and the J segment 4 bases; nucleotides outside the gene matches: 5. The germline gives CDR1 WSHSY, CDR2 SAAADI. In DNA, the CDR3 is TGCGCCAGCAGTGAGTCGAAGGGGGCGGGCTATGGCTACACCTTC. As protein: CASSESKGAGYGYTF.

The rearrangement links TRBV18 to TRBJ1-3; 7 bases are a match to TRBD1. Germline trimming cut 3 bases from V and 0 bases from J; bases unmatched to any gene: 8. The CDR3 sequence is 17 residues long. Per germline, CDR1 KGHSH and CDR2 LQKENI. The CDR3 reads CASSPELGQFSGNTIYF. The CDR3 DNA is TGTGCCAGCTCACCCGAATTGGGACAGTTCTCTGGAAACACCATATATTTT.

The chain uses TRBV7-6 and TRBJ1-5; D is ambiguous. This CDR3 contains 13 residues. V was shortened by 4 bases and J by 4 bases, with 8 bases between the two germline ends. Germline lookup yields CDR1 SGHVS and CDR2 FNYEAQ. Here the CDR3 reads CASSSLVNQPQHF. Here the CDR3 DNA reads TGTGCCAGCAGCTCCTTAGTTAATCAGCCCCAGCATTTT.